This is a list of T cell receptor beta chains from one sample in a study of blood T cell repertoires in COVID-19. Measured with immunoSEQ multiplex PCR; TCRdb has only the in-frame clones, and not every one. Of 320,000 or so clones listed, roughly 90% are singletons. The sequencing input was PBMCs or T cells enriched from blood (not recorded which). These receptors were obtained from a young woman who had recovered from COVID-19. Both conserved end residues are part of each CDR3. D genes are given only for firm matches. Part of the rows lack a size; the others show once, few, many or a class for expanded clones.

CDR3 protein: CASSYGDSPYEQYF
CDR3 DNA: TGTGCCAGCAGTTACGGGGACTCCCCCTACGAGCAGTACTTC
D gene: -
V gene: TRBV6-5
J gene: TRBJ2-7
clone size: -
CDR3 length: 14

CDR3 protein: CASSLYGQRSEQYF
CDR3 DNA: TGTGCCAGCAGCTTATACGGACAGCGAAGCGAGCAGTACTTC
D gene: -
V gene: TRBV7-6
J gene: TRBJ2-7
clone size: -
CDR3 length: 14

CDR3 protein: CASSLWTGGYTGELFF
CDR3 DNA: TGCGCCAGCAGCTTGTGGACAGGGGGCTACACCGGGGAGCTGTTTTTT
D gene: TRBD1
V gene: TRBV5-1
J gene: TRBJ2-2
clone size: -
CDR3 length: 16

CDR3 protein: CAISELASGTQYF
CDR3 DNA: TGTGCCATCAGTGAGTTAGCGAGTGGTACGCAGTATTTT
D gene: -
V gene: TRBV10-3
J gene: TRBJ2-3
clone size: once
CDR3 length: 13

CDR3 protein: CASSQLTGTGGSNYGYTF
CDR3 DNA: TGTGCCAGCTCACAACTTACCGGGACAGGGGGGAGTAACTATGGCTACACCTTC
D gene: TRBD1
V gene: TRBV18
J gene: TRBJ1-2
clone size: -
CDR3 length: 18

CDR3 protein: CASSFRSRNTIYF
CDR3 DNA: TGTGCCAGCAGTTTTCGGTCTAGAAACACCATATATTTT
D gene: -
V gene: TRBV12-3/TRBV12-4
J gene: TRBJ1-3
clone size: -
CDR3 length: 13

CDR3 protein: CASSVGGVDTEAFF
CDR3 DNA: TGTGCCAGCAGCGTAGGGGGGGTAGACACTGAAGCTTTCTTT
D gene: -
V gene: TRBV9
J gene: TRBJ1-1
clone size: -
CDR3 length: 14

CDR3 protein: CASRFRTGVNSPLHF
CDR3 DNA: TGTGCCAGCAGATTCAGGACAGGCGTAAATTCACCCCTCCACTTT
D gene: TRBD1
V gene: TRBV5-6
J gene: TRBJ1-6
clone size: -
CDR3 length: 15

CDR3 protein: CASSKEAGSNTEAFF
CDR3 DNA: TGTGCCAGCAGCAAAGAGGCAGGGTCGAACACTGAAGCTTTCTTT
D gene: -
V gene: TRBV21-1
J gene: TRBJ1-1
clone size: -
CDR3 length: 15

CDR3 protein: CASSPQRLRSYEQYF
CDR3 DNA: TGTGCCAGCAGCCCCCAGAGGCTACGCTCCTACGAGCAGTACTTC
D gene: -
V gene: TRBV7-9
J gene: TRBJ2-7
clone size: -
CDR3 length: 15

CDR3 protein: CASSIATGNNQPQHF
CDR3 DNA: TGTGCCAGTAGTATTGCGACAGGGAACAATCAGCCCCAGCATTTT
D gene: TRBD1
V gene: TRBV19
J gene: TRBJ1-5
clone size: -
CDR3 length: 15

CDR3 protein: CASSLDRSRTDTQYF
CDR3 DNA: TGTGCCAGCAGCTTAGACAGATCACGCACAGATACGCAGTATTTT
D gene: -
V gene: TRBV11-2
J gene: TRBJ2-3
clone size: -
CDR3 length: 15

CDR3 protein: CASTSSGTGIDGYTF
CDR3 DNA: TGTGCCAGCACCTCATCCGGGACAGGGATTGATGGCTACACCTTC
D gene: TRBD1
V gene: TRBV7-6
J gene: TRBJ1-2
clone size: -
CDR3 length: 15